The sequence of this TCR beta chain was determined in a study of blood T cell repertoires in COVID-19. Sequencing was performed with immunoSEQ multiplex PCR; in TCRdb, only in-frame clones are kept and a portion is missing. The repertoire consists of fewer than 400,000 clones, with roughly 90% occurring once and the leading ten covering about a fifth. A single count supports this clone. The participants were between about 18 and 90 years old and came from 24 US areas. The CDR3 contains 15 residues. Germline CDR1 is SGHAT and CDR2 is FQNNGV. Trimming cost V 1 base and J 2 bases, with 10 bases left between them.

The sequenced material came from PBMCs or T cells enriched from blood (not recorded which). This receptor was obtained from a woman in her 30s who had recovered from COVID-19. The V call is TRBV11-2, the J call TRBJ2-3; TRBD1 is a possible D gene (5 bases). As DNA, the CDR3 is TGTGCCAGCAGCTTAGGTCCAGGGATCACAGATACGCAGTATTTT. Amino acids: CASSLGPGITDTQYF.